The clone carrying this T cell receptor (beta chain) was seen a handful of times. Antigen: not known. The data were taken from a study of CD8 T cells in ankylosing spondylitis. Germline loops: CDR1 SQVTM, CDR2 ANQGSEA. CDR3 length equals 16 residues. Trimming pared 0 bases from V and 1 base from J, leaving 14 bases between. Whole-study results and caveats: Seemingly characteristic of ankylosing spondylitis blood was a TCR beta motif consisting of about 8 highly homologous variants.

Quantitative 5'-RACE with molecular barcodes generated TCR beta libraries. TCRdb itself ran the 5' RACE reads through MiXCR, one entry per CDR3 protein. The sample lists around 430,000 distinct CDR3 sequences, roughly 17% seen once, with just over 1% in the top ten. Input material: blood, either unsorted or a sorted T cell fraction (not recorded which). The V and J genes are TRBV29-1 and TRBJ2-3; D gene unclear. The TCR was taken from a male donor with ankylosing spondylitis. The CDR3 coding sequence is TGCAGCGTTGAAGATCGAGGCGAGCTCGGCACAGATACGCAGTATTTT. Protein product: CSVEDRGELGTDTQYF.